Presented here are 26 T cell receptor beta chains from one specimen sequenced in a study of blood T cell repertoires in COVID-19. Sequenced by immunoSEQ multiplex PCR; TCRdb stores in-frame clones only, minus some. Counted here are about 290,000 clones, roughly 89% occurring once; the ten biggest clones make up around 10%. The sample was peripheral blood. These TCRs come from a woman aged 25 to 39 with COVID-19, enrolled during active disease.

The count of this clone is one. The chain has TRBV7-8 and TRBJ1-5; 8 nucleotides match TRBD1. V shed 5 bases and J 7 bases; nucleotides not matched to a gene: 10. CDR1 and CDR2 (germline): SGHVS, FQNEAQ. The CDR3 is 15 residues long. The CDR3 bases are TGTGCCAGCAGCCTTAGGACAGGGTCATCACAGCCCCAGCATTTT. It codes for CASSLRTGSSQPQHF.

The CDR3 reads CASSLGYRVANEKLFF. The CDR3 DNA reads as TGTGCCAGCAGTTTGGGTTACAGGGTGGCTAATGAAAAACTGTTTTTT. The rearrangement links TRBV28 to TRBJ1-4, with D possibly TRBD1 on 6 matching bases. This CDR3 region has 16 residues. V lost 3 bases to trimming and J lost 3 bases, with 14 bases between them. Germline CDR1 reads MDHEN; CDR2 reads SYDVKM. Complete variable domain (other parts from reference TRBV28 and TRBJ1-4): DVKVTQSSRYLVKRTGEKVFLECVQDMDHENMFWYRQDPGLGLRLIYFSYDVKMKEKGDIPEGYSVSREKKERFSLILESASTNQTSMYLCASSLGYRVANEKLFFGSGTQLSVL.

The chain is built from TRBV4-1 and TRBJ2-2, with 10 bases fitting TRBD2. The germline V gene encodes CDR1 MGHRA and CDR2 YSYEKL. Unmatched junction bases numbered 5, after V lost 0 bases and J lost 4 bases. The CDR3 extends over 17 amino acids. The CDR3 is CASSQDPSGGATGELFF. The DNA for the CDR3 is TGCGCCAGCAGCCAAGATCCGAGCGGGGGGGCCACCGGGGAGCTGTTTTTT.

The chain employs TRBV7-9 and TRBJ1-1; TRBD1 is a possible D gene (5 bases). Germline values: CDR1 SEHNR, CDR2 FQNEAQ (reference sequence). Trimming pared 8 bases from V and 0 bases from J, leaving 10 bases between. The CDR3 spans 13 residues. CDR3 in amino acids: CASEMDMNTEAFF. DNA of the CDR3: TGTGCCAGCGAGATGGACATGAACACTGAAGCTTTCTTT.

The chain employs TRBV29-1 and TRBJ2-1; a possible D gene is TRBD1 (6 bases). V was shortened by 6 bases and J by 8 bases, with 11 bases between the two germline ends. The CDR3 totals 11 residues. Germline values: CDR1 SQVTM, CDR2 ANQGSEA. The CDR3 reads CSVKGVHEQFF. The CDR3 bases are TGCAGCGTCAAGGGGGTTCATGAGCAGTTCTTC.

The chain couples TRBV6-1 to TRBJ1-2; the D gene is possibly TRBD1 (5 bases). The CDR3 runs to 15 residues. The V and J ends lost 1 base and 8 bases respectively, with 17 bases between them. CDR1 and CDR2 from the germline V gene are MNHNS and SASEGT. The CDR3 bases are TGTGCCAGCAGTGAAGTTCCCGGGACTTCATACGGCTACACCTTC. The encoded protein is CASSEVPGTSYGYTF.

The gene calls are TRBV28 and TRBJ2-1, with a weak D call TRBD2 (5 bases). Germline V gives CDR1 MDHEN, CDR2 SYDVKM. The CDR3 sequence is 13 residues long. Between the trimmed V and J ends, which lost 8 bases and 1 base, there was a span of 9 bases. CDR3 amino acids: CASLPGSYNEQFF. The CDR3, as DNA: TGTGCCAGCCTGCCGGGATCCTACAATGAGCAGTTCTTC. The variable domain in full, completed from reference TRBV28 and TRBJ2-1, reads DVKVTQSSRYLVKRTGEKVFLECVQDMDHENMFWYRQDPGLGLRLIYFSYDVKMKEKGDIPEGYSVSREKKERFSLILESASTNQTSMYLCASLPGSYNEQFFGPGTRLTVL.

The J gene is TRBJ2-3, the V gene TRBV7-9, with 9 bases that match TRBD1. Germline CDR1 SEHNR, CDR2 FQNEAQ (reference sequence). V lost 5 bases to trimming and J lost 5 bases; unmatched junction nucleotides: 8. There are 15 residues in the CDR3. The CDR3 nucleotides are TGTGCCAGCAGCCTGGGGACAGGGAGTCTAGATACGCAGTATTTT. It yields the protein CASSLGTGSLDTQYF.

J is TRBJ1-1 and V is TRBV12-3 or TRBV12-4; D unresolved. The CDR3 covers 12 residues. V was cut by 6 bases and J by 4 bases, with 9 bases left in between. This CDR3 is CASRSRVTEAFF. In DNA form, the CDR3 reads TGTGCCAGCAGGTCGAGGGTCACTGAAGCTTTCTTT.

The chain recombines TRBV5-1 with TRBJ1-1; possible D gene TRBD1, 5 bases. Germline CDR1 SGHRS, CDR2 YFSETQ. The CDR3 runs 14 residues. V was shortened by 5 bases and J by 2 bases, with 13 bases between the two germline ends. CDR3 bases: TGCGCCAGCAGGCGAGGGGACTTAAACACTGAAGCTTTCTTT. Translating gives CASRRGDLNTEAFF.

The chain joins TRBV2 to TRBJ1-2; D ambiguous. The germline gives CDR1 SNHLY, CDR2 FYNNEI. V was clipped by 6 bases and J by 0 bases, with 14 bases between them. This CDR3 is 15 amino acids long. CDR3 protein: CASRDPGKTNYGYTF. The CDR3 region has the DNA TGTGCCAGCAGAGATCCAGGCAAAACTAACTATGGCTACACCTTC.

The CDR3: CAIISVRAGELFF. In nucleotides, the CDR3 is TGTGCCATAATTAGCGTAAGGGCCGGGGAGCTGTTTTTT. The chain combines TRBV7-2 with TRBJ2-2, with a weak D call TRBD2 (5 bases). This CDR3 is built from 13 residues. Per the germline V gene, CDR1 is SGHTA and CDR2 is FQGNSA. Trimming removed 10 bases from V and 6 bases from J, with 15 bases in between.

The V gene is TRBV5-6, the J gene TRBJ1-4, with a possible D match to TRBD1 (6 bases). This CDR3 is built from 15 residues. Looked up from germline, CDR1 is SGHDT and CDR2 is YYEEEE. Trimming pared 4 bases from V and 7 bases from J, leaving 17 bases between. The CDR3 DNA follows: TGTGCCAGCAGCCCGAGACAGGAAAGGAGTGAAAAACTGTTTTTT. Encoded protein: CASSPRQERSEKLFF. The entire variable domain, with the rest obtained from reference TRBV5-6 and TRBJ1-4, is as follows: DAGVTQSPTHLIKTRGQQVTLRCSPKSGHDTVSWYQQALGQGPQFIFQYYEEEERQRGNFPDRFSGHQFPNYSSELNVNALLLGDSALYLCASSPRQERSEKLFFGSGTQLSVL.

DNA for the CDR3: TGCGCCAGCAGTCTTTCACTCGGGAGCTCTGGAAACACCATATATTTT. The encoded protein is CASSLSLGSSGNTIYF. This chain joins TRBV5-1 and TRBJ1-3; D gene ambiguous. Deletions cut 5 bases from V and 0 bases from J, with 15 bases between. Looked up from germline, CDR1 is SGHRS and CDR2 is YFSETQ. The CDR3 runs to 16 residues.

This chain connects TRBV7-2 to TRBJ1-1, with a weak D call TRBD1 (5 bases). The germline CDR1 and CDR2 sequences are SGHTA and FQGNSA. Trimming took off 6 bases at V and 4 bases at J, with 24 bases between the two ends. This CDR3 has 17 residues. The CDR3: CASSSHHSDSGVTEAFF. Here the CDR3 DNA reads TGTGCCAGCAGTTCCCACCACTCAGACTCGGGGGTCACTGAAGCTTTCTTT.

This sequence joins TRBV2 and TRBJ2-2; D may be TRBD1 (5 bases). Germline V lookup: CDR1 SNHLY, CDR2 FYNNEI. This CDR3 is built from 14 residues. The ends were cut back, 6 bases at V and 6 bases at J, with 14 bases in the middle. The chain's CDR3 is CASRLGPESGELFF. The CDR3 DNA sequence: TGTGCCAGCAGGTTGGGGCCGGAATCCGGGGAGCTGTTTTTT.

The rearrangement links TRBV2 to TRBJ2-7, with 14 bases identical to TRBD2. Trimming at V came to 6 bases and at J to 4 bases, leaving 5 bases not matched to a gene. Germline V gene lookup returns CDR1 SNHLY and CDR2 FYNNEI. The CDR3 totals 15 residues. The CDR3 nucleotides are TGTGCCAGCAGCCCCGGGACTAGCGGGGGATACGAGCAGTACTTC. Amino acids: CASSPGTSGGYEQYF.

The CDR3 reads CASRRTSGVLNEQFF. In DNA, the CDR3 is TGTGCCAGCAGGAGGACTAGCGGGGTGCTCAATGAGCAGTTCTTC. This chain joins TRBV2 and TRBJ2-1; 12 bases agree with TRBD2. The length of the CDR3 is 15 residues. V shed 6 bases, J shed 6 bases, and the junction held 6 bases outside the gene matches. Per the germline V gene, CDR1 is SNHLY and CDR2 is FYNNEI.

The chain recombines TRBV5-1 with TRBJ1-2, with D tentatively TRBD1 (6 bases). The CDR3 spans 16 residues. CDR1 is SGHRS, CDR2 YFSETQ, per germline. Trimming left V 5 bases short and J 2 bases short, with 19 bases between. The CDR3 DNA reads as TGCGCCAGCAGACCGCTTATCCTCGGACAGAACTATGGCTACACCTTC. The encoded protein is CASRPLILGQNYGYTF.

The V call is TRBV27, the J call TRBJ2-3, with 10 bases lining up with TRBD2. Germline CDR1 and CDR2: MNHEY and SMNVEV (reference sequence). The CDR3 sequence is 15 residues long. V dropped 8 bases and J dropped 5; count of bases not matched to a gene: 10. The CDR3 loop is CASRVAGGSGDTQYF. The CDR3 DNA reads TGTGCCAGCCGGGTAGCGGGGGGCTCCGGAGATACGCAGTATTTT.

The genes are TRBV21-1 and TRBJ1-4. TRBV21-1 is a listed pseudogene. This CDR3 has 15 amino acids. The CDR3 nucleotides read TGTGCCAGTCAGCCCCGCGGGGTCACTAATGAAAAACTGTTTTTT. Encoded protein: CASQPRGVTNEKLFF.

The chain links TRBV28 to TRBJ2-7; 10 positions match TRBD1. J lost 2 bases, V lost 6 bases, and 7 bases had no gene match. This CDR3 contains 15 residues. The germline V gene encodes CDR1 MDHEN and CDR2 SYDVKM. In DNA form, the CDR3 reads TGTGCCAGCAGGGGGACAGGGGCGGGCACCTACGAGCAGTACTTC. This codes for CASRGTGAGTYEQYF.

V usage is TRBV10-3 and J usage is TRBJ1-5; D ambiguous. Germline-derived CDR1 and CDR2 are ENHRY and SYGVKD. V was shortened by 6 bases and J by 9 bases, with 15 bases between the two germline ends. The CDR3 runs 13 residues. CDR3 protein: CAIRVDGRGPQHF. Written as DNA, the CDR3 is TGTGCCATCAGGGTAGACGGCCGCGGGCCCCAGCATTTT.

CDR3 in amino acids: CASKGTSIGTEAFF. DNA of the CDR3: TGCGCCAGCAAAGGGACATCTATCGGAACTGAAGCTTTCTTT. The chain combines TRBV4-1 with TRBJ1-1; TRBD1 is a possible D gene (6 bases). The V and J ends lost 7 bases and 5 bases respectively, with 17 bases between them. Germline V gene sequence: CDR1 MGHRA, CDR2 YSYEKL. The CDR3 runs 14 residues.

The chain's CDR3 is CASSPTGFENEKLFF. The CDR3, as DNA: TGTGCCAGCAGCCCGACAGGCTTTGAGAATGAAAAACTGTTTTTT. This chain links TRBV3-1 (or the pseudogene TRBV3-2) with TRBJ1-4, with a weak D call TRBD1 (6 bases). The germline gives CDR1 LGHDT, CDR2 YNNKEL (reference sequence). This CDR3 comprises 15 residues. V shed 4 bases and J shed 5 bases, with 14 bases lying between them.

This chain uses TRBV27 with TRBJ1-5; 7 bases match TRBD1. Germline assignment: CDR1 MNHEY and CDR2 SMNVEV (reference sequence). The CDR3 sequence is 16 residues long. V dropped 0 bases and J dropped 1; count of bases not matched to a gene: 3. Written as DNA, the CDR3 is TGTGCCAGCAGTTTATCACAGGGGTTGAGCAATCAGCCCCAGCATTTT. This encodes CASSLSQGLSNQPQHF.